The 8 T cell receptor beta chains below come from one sample, sequenced in a study of blood T cell repertoires in COVID-19. Measured with immunoSEQ multiplex PCR; TCRdb has only the in-frame clones, and not every one. This table has about 70,000 clones, around 87% appearing once. Sequencing was carried out using peripheral blood. The receptors shown here come from a human donor in a cohort sampled during active COVID-19.

The chain links TRBV6-5 to TRBJ2-1; tentative D call: TRBD2 (6 bases). Germline CDR1 reads MNHEY; CDR2 reads SVGAGI. Trimming removed 7 bases from V and 4 bases from J, with 14 bases in between. The length of the CDR3 is 14 residues. The CDR3 reads CASKRDFGYNEQFF. The DNA for the CDR3 is TGTGCCAGCAAGAGGGACTTCGGATACAATGAGCAGTTCTTC.

CDR3 residues: CASSVGGVSPLHF. The CDR3, as DNA: TGTGCCAGCAGCGTAGGAGGAGTTTCACCCCTCCACTTT. The chain is built from TRBV12-3 or TRBV12-4 and TRBJ1-6; D not certain. The CDR3 covers 13 residues. Trimming took 6 bases from V and 9 from J, leaving 12 bases between them.

The chain links TRBV10-3 to TRBJ1-2; 7 nucleotides align to TRBD1. V lost 8 bases to trimming and J lost 1 base; unmatched junction nucleotides: 13. The CDR3 covers 16 residues. Germline lookup yields CDR1 ENHRY and CDR2 SYGVKD. The CDR3: CAISEPLRQGNYGYTF. In nucleotides, the CDR3 is TGTGCCATCTCCGAGCCCCTTCGACAGGGTAACTATGGCTACACCTTC.

This chain links TRBV18 with TRBJ2-3, with 7 bases that match TRBD1. V was clipped by 1 base and J by 1 base; unmatched bases: 5. This CDR3 has 16 amino acids. Germline V gene data show CDR1 as KGHSH and CDR2 as LQKENI. CDR3 DNA: TGTGCCAGCTCACCACTCATGACAGGGCGCACAGATACGCAGTATTTT. Its protein product is CASSPLMTGRTDTQYF.

The chain couples TRBV6-6 to TRBJ2-7, with 11 positions matching TRBD1. J lost 2 bases, V lost 2 bases, and 2 bases had no gene match. The length of the CDR3 is 15 residues. Germline CDR1 and CDR2: MNHNY and SVGAGI (reference sequence). CDR3 nucleotide sequence: TGTGCCAGCAGTTACCCGGGACAGGGGGCCTACGAGCAGTACTTC. It encodes CASSYPGQGAYEQYF.

The rearrangement joins TRBV24-1 to TRBJ2-5, with 8 bases aligning to TRBD1. CDR3 size: 17 residues. Trimming took 6 bases from V and 7 from J; bases not matched to a gene: 18. Germline assignment: CDR1 KGHDR and CDR2 SFDVKD. CDR3 in DNA: TGTGCCACCAGTCCCTCGGCAGGGGGCCGAAGTACTGGGACCCAGTACTTC. Translating it yields CATSPSAGGRSTGTQYF.

The chain couples TRBV5-1 to TRBJ1-1, with 7 positions matching TRBD1. The CDR3 runs 14 residues. Germline values: CDR1 SGHRS, CDR2 YFSETQ. V was clipped by 3 bases and J by 3 bases; unmatched bases: 5. The CDR3, as DNA: TGCGCCAGCAGCTCCGGGACAGCGTACACTGAAGCTTTCTTT. As protein: CASSSGTAYTEAFF.

The chain carries TRBV3-1 (or the pseudogene TRBV3-2) and TRBJ2-7, with D possibly TRBD1 on 6 matching bases. Germline CDR1 LGHDT, CDR2 YNNKEL (reference sequence). Trimming cost V 3 bases and J 0 bases, with 12 bases left between them. The CDR3 sequence is 15 residues long. CDR3 bases: TGTGCCAGCAGCCACAGGGGCCAGAGCTCCTACGAGCAGTACTTC. Protein sequence: CASSHRGQSSYEQYF.